This is a list of T cell receptor beta chains from one sample in a study of blood T cell repertoires in COVID-19. TCRdb keeps only in-frame clones here, not all; method: immunoSEQ multiplex PCR. The data hold about 300,000 clones, with roughly 89% observed a single time. The sequenced sample consisted of PBMCs or T cells enriched from blood (not recorded which). Every receptor here comes from a man aged 55 to 70 who had recovered from COVID-19. CDR3s include the opening cysteine and the closing phenylalanine or tryptophan. Each record gives: V gene, J gene, D gene, clone size, CDR3 DNA, CDR3 protein. A D gene is named only where the DNA matches it firmly. Clone size, where shown, is once, few, many, or a class for clones that have expanded.

TRBV5-1,TRBJ1-1,.,.,TGCGCCAGCAGCTTGGGACAGGATATACCAAACACTGAAGCTTTCTTT,CASSLGQDIPNTEAFF
TRBV7-9,TRBJ2-1,.,.,TGTGCCAGCAGCTTAGTTACAGGGAACTCCTACAATGAGCAGTTCTTC,CASSLVTGNSYNEQFF
TRBV11-2,TRBJ2-1,TRBD2,.,TGTGCCAGCAGCACCGGGACTACCAATGAGCAGTTCTTC,CASSTGTTNEQFF
TRBV28,TRBJ2-3,.,.,TGTGCCAGCGGTGGGAGCCCCACAGATACGCAGTATTTT,CASGGSPTDTQYF
TRBV2,TRBJ2-1,TRBD2,.,TGTGCCAGCGGGGGGGGAGAAGGTGAGCAGTTCTTC,CASGGGEGEQFF
TRBV28,TRBJ2-7,.,.,TGTGCCAGCAGTCCTGACAGGAGAACCTACGAGCAGTACTTC,CASSPDRRTYEQYF
TRBV9,TRBJ2-1,.,.,TGTGCCAGCAGCGCCCACAATCTCGACAATGAGCAGTTCTTC,CASSAHNLDNEQFF
TRBV28,TRBJ1-1,.,.,TGTGCCAGCAGTTTATGGTCCAGGGTGGACACTGAAGCTTTCTTT,CASSLWSRVDTEAFF
TRBV24-1,TRBJ2-7,TRBD1,.,TGTGCCACCAGTGATCCGGGACAGGGTAACTCCGAGCAGTACTTC,CATSDPGQGNSEQYF
TRBV28,TRBJ1-5,TRBD1,.,TGTGCCAGCAGTAGACAGGGCGATCAGCCCCAGCATTTT,CASSRQGDQPQHF
TRBV7-2,TRBJ2-5,TRBD1,.,TGTGCCAGCAGCTCAGGACAGGGGCCAGAGACCCAGTACTTC,CASSSGQGPETQYF
TRBV24-1,TRBJ2-1,.,.,TGTGCCACCAGTCCTCCCGGGTCTTTCTCCTACAATGAGCAGTTCTTC,CATSPPGSFSYNEQFF
TRBV29-1,TRBJ1-2,.,.,TGCAGCGTTGATGTTCCTCGTGGCTACACCTTC,CSVDVPRGYTF
TRBV5-1,TRBJ2-7,TRBD1,once,TGCGCCAGCAGCGCCGGACAGGCTATCTACGAGCAGTACTTC,CASSAGQAIYEQYF
TRBV28,TRBJ2-7,.,.,TGTGCCAGCATATTCGGAGGGGCTGACAGTTCCTATTCCTACGAGCAGTACTTC,CASIFGGADSSYSYEQYF
TRBV4-2,TRBJ2-1,TRBD2,.,TGTGCCAGCAGCACGTTAGCGGGAGGGGACTACAATGAGCAGTTCTTC,CASSTLAGGDYNEQFF
TRBV19,TRBJ2-7,TRBD2,.,TGTGCCAGTAGTATAGTCTCTAGCGGGAGGCGTTTCGAGCAGTACTTC,CASSIVSSGRRFEQYF
TRBV24-1,TRBJ1-2,TRBD1,few,TGTGCCACCAGTGGGGACAGGGCCTCTGGCTACACCTTC,CATSGDRASGYTF
TRBV7-9,TRBJ1-5,.,.,TGTGCCAGCAGCTTTGGGGACATTATAGTTGGCAATCAGCCCCAGCATTTT,CASSFGDIIVGNQPQHF
TRBV29-1,TRBJ2-3,TRBD2,.,TGCAGCGGCGACAGCGGGGGCACAGATACGCAGTATTTT,CSGDSGGTDTQYF
TRBV7-3,TRBJ1-2,TRBD1,.,TGTGCCAGCAGCTTAAAATTCCCCCCCGGACAGGCCTATGGCTACACCTTC,CASSLKFPPGQAYGYTF
TRBV5-1,TRBJ1-2,.,once,TGCGCCAGCAGCTTAGCTGGGAGGGATGACTATGGCTACACCTTC,CASSLAGRDDYGYTF
TRBV11-3,TRBJ1-2,TRBD1,.,TGTGCCAGTAACAGGGGTGAGGGAGGCTACACCTTC,CASNRGEGGYTF
TRBV12-5,TRBJ2-1,TRBD1,.,TGTGCTAGCGGACAGGGGACCTACAATGAGCAGTTCTTC,CASGQGTYNEQFF